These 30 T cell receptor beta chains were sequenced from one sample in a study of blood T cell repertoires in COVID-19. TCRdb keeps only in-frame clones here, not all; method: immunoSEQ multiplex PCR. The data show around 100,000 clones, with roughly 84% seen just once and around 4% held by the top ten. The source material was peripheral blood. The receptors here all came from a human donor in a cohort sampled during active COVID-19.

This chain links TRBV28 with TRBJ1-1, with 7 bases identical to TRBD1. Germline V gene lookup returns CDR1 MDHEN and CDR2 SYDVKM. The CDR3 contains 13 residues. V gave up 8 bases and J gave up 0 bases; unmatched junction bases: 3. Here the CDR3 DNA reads TGTGCCAGCGGGGGACAGATGAACACTGAAGCTTTCTTT. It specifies CASGGQMNTEAFF.

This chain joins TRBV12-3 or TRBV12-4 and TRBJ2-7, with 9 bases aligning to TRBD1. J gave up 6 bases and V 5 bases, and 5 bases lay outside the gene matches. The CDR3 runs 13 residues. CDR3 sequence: CASSRDRAFEQYF. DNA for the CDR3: TGTGCCAGCAGTCGGGACAGGGCTTTCGAGCAGTACTTC.

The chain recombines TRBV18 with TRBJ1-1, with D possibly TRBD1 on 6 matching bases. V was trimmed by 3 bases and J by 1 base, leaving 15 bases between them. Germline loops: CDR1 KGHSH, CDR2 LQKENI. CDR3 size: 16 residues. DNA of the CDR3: TGTGCCAGCTCACCGTTAGGGGGTGGGGAGAACACTGAAGCTTTCTTT. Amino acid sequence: CASSPLGGGENTEAFF.

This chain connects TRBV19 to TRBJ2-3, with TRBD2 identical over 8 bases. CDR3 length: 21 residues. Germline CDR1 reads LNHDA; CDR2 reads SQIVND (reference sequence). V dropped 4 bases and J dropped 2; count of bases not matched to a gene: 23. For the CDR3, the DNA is TGTGCCAGTAGTACTCCCCGGACTAGCTGGGGGCTCCACAAACCCACAGATACGCAGTATTTT. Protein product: CASSTPRTSWGLHKPTDTQYF.

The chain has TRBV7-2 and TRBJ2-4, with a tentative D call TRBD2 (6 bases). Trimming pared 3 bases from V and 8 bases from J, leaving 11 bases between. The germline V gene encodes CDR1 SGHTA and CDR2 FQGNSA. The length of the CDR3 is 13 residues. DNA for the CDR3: TGTGCCAGCAGCTTGGGGGGTAGGGACATTCAGTACTTC. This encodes CASSLGGRDIQYF.

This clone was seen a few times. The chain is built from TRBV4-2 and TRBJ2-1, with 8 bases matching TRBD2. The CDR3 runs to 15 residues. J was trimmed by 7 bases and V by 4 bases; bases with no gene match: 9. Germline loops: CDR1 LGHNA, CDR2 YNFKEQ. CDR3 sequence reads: CASSPQRGGRNEQFF. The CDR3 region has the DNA TGTGCCAGCAGCCCCCAACGGGGGGGCAGGAATGAGCAGTTCTTC.

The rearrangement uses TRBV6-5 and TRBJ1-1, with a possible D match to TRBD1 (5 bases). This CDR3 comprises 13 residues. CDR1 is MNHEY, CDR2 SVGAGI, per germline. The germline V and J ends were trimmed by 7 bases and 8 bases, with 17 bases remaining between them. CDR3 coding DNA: TGTGCCAGCACCTCCCCAGGGTTAATCGAAGCTTTCTTT. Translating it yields CASTSPGLIEAFF.

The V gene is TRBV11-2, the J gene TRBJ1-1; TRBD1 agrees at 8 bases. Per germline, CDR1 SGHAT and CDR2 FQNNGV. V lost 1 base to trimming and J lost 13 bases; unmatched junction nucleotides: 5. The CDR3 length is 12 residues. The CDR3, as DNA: TGTGCCAGCAGCTTAGCGGGACAGGACGTTTTCTTT. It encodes CASSLAGQDVFF.

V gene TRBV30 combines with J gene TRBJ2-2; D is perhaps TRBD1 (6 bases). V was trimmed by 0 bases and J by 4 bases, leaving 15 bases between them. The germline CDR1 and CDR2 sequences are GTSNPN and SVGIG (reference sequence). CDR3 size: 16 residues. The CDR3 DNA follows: TGTGCCTGGAGTGTACGGGACAACCCAATCACCGGGGAGCTGTTTTTT. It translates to CAWSVRDNPITGELFF.

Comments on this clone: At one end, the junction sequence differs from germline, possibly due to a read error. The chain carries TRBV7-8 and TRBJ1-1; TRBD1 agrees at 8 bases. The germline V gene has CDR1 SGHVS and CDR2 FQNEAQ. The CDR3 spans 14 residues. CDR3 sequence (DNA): TGTGCCAGCACCTTAACAGGGGGGAACACTGAAGCTTTCTTT. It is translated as CASTLTGGNTEAFF.

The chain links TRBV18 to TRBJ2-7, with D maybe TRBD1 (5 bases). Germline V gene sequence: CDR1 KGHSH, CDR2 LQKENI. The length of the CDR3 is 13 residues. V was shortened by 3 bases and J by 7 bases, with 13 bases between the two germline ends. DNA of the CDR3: TGTGCCAGCTCACCCCAGACAGCTCGGGAGCAGTACTTC. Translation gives CASSPQTAREQYF.

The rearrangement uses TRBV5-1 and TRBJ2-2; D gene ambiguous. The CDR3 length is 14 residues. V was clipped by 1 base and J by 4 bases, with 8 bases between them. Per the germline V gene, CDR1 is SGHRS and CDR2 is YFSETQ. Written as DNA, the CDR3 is TGCGCCAGCAGCTTGTTACAGACCACCGGGGAGCTGTTTTTT. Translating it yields CASSLLQTTGELFF.

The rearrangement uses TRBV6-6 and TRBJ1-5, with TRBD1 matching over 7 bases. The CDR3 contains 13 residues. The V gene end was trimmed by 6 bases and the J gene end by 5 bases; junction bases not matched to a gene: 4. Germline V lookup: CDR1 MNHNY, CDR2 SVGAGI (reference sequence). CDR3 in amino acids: CASRGDRDQPQHF. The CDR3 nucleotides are TGTGCCAGCAGGGGGGACAGAGATCAGCCCCAGCATTTT.

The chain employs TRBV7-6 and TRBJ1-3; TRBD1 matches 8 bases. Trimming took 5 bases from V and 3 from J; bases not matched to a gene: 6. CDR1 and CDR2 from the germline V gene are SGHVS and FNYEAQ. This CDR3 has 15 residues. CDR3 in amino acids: CASSPQGAGGNTIYF. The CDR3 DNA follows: TGTGCCAGCAGCCCCCAGGGGGCCGGTGGAAACACCATATATTTT.

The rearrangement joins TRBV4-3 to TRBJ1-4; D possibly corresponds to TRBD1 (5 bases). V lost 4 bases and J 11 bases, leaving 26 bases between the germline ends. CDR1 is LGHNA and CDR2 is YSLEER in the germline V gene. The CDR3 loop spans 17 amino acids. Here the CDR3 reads CASSPNPYPGSSGKLFF. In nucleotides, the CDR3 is TGCGCCAGCAGCCCAAATCCCTACCCAGGGTCCAGCGGGAAACTGTTTTTT.

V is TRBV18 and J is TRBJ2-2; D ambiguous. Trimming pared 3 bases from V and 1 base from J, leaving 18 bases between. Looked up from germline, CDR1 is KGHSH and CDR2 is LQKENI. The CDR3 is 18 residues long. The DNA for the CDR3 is TGTGCCAGCTCACCGTTTTCCACACCCGGCGGGAACACCGGGGAGCTGTTTTTT. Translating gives CASSPFSTPGGNTGELFF.

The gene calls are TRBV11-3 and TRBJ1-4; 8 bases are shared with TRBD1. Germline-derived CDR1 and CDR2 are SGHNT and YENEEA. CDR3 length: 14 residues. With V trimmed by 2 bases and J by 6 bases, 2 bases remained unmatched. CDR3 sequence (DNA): TGTGCCAGCAGCTTACCGGGACAGGATGAAAAACTGTTTTTT. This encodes CASSLPGQDEKLFF.

CDR3 sequence (DNA): TGTGCCAGTGAAGGACAGGGCTACTATGGCTACACCTTC. Translated, it gives CASEGQGYYGYTF. The chain recombines TRBV2 with TRBJ1-2, with TRBD1 matching over 8 bases. The germline V gene has CDR1 SNHLY and CDR2 FYNNEI. The J segment lost 3 bases and the V segment lost 9 bases, leaving 6 bases of the junction unmatched. The CDR3 is made up of 13 amino acids.

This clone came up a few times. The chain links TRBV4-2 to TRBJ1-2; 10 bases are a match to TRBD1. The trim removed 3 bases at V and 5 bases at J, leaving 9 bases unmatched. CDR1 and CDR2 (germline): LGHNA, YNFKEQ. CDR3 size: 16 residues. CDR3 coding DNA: TGTGCCAGCAGCCAGCCCGGGACAGGGGAACATTATGGCTACACCTTC. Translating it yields CASSQPGTGEHYGYTF.

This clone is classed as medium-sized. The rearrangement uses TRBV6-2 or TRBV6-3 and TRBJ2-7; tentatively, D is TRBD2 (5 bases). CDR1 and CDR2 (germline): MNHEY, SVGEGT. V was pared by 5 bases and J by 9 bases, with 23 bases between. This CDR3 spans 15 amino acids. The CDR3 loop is CASSPTRTPYTTQYF. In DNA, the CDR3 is TGTGCCAGCAGTCCCACACGGACTCCTTACACGACGCAGTACTTC.

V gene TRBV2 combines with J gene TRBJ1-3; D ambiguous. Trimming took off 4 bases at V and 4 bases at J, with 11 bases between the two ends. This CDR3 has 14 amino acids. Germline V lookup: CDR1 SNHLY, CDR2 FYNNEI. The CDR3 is CASSGRFDGNTIYF. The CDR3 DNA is TGTGCCAGCAGTGGGCGGTTTGACGGAAACACCATATATTTT.

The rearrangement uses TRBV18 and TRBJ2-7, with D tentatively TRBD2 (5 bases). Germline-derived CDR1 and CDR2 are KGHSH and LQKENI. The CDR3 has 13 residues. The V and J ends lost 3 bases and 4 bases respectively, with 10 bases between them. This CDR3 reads CASSPATGYEQYF. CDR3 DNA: TGTGCCAGCTCACCTGCTACGGGGTACGAGCAGTACTTC. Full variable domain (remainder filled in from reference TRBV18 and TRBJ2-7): NAGVMQNPRHLVRRRGQEARLRCSPMKGHSHVYWYRQLPEEGLKFMVYLQKENIIDESGMPKERFSAEFPKEGPSILRIQQVVRGDSAAYFCASSPATGYEQYFGPGTRLTVT.

The CDR3 nucleotides are TGTGCCAGCAGCCCATCGACAGGGAGGCACACTGAAGCTTTCTTT. Translation gives CASSPSTGRHTEAFF. The chain is built from TRBV3-1 (or the pseudogene TRBV3-2) and TRBJ1-1, with 7 bases identical to TRBD1. The V gene end was trimmed by 4 bases and the J gene end by 3 bases; junction bases not matched to a gene: 8. CDR1 is LGHDT and CDR2 is YNNKEL in the germline V gene (reference sequence). The length of the CDR3 is 15 residues.

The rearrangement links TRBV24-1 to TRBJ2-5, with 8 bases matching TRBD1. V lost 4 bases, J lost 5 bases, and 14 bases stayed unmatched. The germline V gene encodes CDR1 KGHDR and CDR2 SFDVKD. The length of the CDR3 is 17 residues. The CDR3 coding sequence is TGTGCCACCAGTGACCACCCGGACAGGGCTGGGGGGGAGACCCAGTACTTC. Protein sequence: CATSDHPDRAGGETQYF.

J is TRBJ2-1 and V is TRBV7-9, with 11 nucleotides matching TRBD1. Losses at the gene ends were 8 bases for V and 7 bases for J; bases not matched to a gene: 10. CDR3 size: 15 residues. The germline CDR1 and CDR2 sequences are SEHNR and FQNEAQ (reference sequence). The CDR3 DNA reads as TGTGCCAGCCTAACGGACAGGGGGCCTTTTAATGAGCAGTTCTTC. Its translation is CASLTDRGPFNEQFF.

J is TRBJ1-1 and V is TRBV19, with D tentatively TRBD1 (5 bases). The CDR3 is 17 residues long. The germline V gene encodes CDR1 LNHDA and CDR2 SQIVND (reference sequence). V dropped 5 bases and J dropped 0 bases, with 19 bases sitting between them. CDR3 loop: CASSPETDFYLNTEAFF. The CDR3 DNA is TGTGCCAGTAGTCCAGAGACAGACTTCTACTTGAACACTGAAGCTTTCTTT.

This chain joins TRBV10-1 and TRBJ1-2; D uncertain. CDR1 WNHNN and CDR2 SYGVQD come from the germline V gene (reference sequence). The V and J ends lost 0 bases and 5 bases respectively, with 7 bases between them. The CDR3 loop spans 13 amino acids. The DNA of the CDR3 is TGCGCCAGCAGTGAGTCTACAGCATATGGCTACACCTTC. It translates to CASSESTAYGYTF.

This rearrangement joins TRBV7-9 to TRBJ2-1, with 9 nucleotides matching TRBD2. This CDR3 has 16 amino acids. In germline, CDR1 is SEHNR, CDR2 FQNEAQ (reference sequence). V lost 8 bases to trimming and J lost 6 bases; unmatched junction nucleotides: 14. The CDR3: CASGIAGALLLNEQFF. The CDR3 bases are TGTGCCAGCGGCATAGCGGGGGCCCTTCTCCTCAATGAGCAGTTCTTC.

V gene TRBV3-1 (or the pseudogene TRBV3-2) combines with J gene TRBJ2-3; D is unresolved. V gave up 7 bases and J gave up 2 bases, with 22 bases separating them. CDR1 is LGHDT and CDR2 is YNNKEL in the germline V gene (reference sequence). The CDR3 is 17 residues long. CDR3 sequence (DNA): TGTGCCAGCACCCCCTTCGGATCCAGCGCATACACAGATACGCAGTATTTT. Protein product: CASTPFGSSAYTDTQYF.

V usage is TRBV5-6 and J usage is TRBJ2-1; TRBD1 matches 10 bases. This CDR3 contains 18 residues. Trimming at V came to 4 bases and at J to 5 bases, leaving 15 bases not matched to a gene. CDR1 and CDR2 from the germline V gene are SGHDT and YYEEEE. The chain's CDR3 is CASSQYARQGAGDNEQFF. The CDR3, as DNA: TGTGCCAGCAGCCAATACGCCCGACAGGGGGCGGGCGACAATGAGCAGTTCTTC.